One sample yielded the 11 T cell receptor beta chains listed below, sequenced in a study of regulatory T cells in long-lasting Graves disease. Time point specified: newly diagnosed GD, antithyroid drugs for less than 3 months. From PBMCs, RNA was extracted and then used to make the TCR library. To make TCR beta libraries, researchers used iRepertoire HTBI primers and Arm-PCR of CDR3 regions. MiXCR, run by TCRdb on the multiplex PCR reads, gives a single entry per CDR3 protein. The data contain approximately 400,000 distinct CDR3 sequences, about 15% of them seen just once; the ten biggest clones take up approximately 7.8%. The data also belong to a second study, concerning T cells in Graves' hyperthyroidism and ophthalmopathy.

This specimen was peripheral blood mononuclear cells (PBMCs), taken at new diagnosis, from a patient treated with antithyroid drugs. These receptors all come from a woman in her thirties or forties with Graves disease.

This clonotype appeared many times. This chain links TRBV20-1 with TRBJ2-1, with D possibly being TRBD2 (5 bases). This CDR3 has 12 residues. CDR1 is DFQATT and CDR2 is SNEGSKA in the germline V gene (reference sequence). The ends were cut back, 4 bases at V and 6 bases at J, with 10 bases in the middle. Written as DNA, the CDR3 is TGCAGTGCTACGGCGGGCCGCAATGAGCAGTTCTTC. Amino acid sequence: CSATAGRNEQFF.

On this clonotype: One end of the junction fails to match germline, which may point to a read error. J is TRBJ2-5 and V is TRBV18; either TRBD1 or TRBD2 may fit D (5 bases each). Per germline, CDR1 KGHSH and CDR2 LQKENI. The CDR3 extends over 19 amino acids. As DNA, the CDR3 is TGTGCCAGCTCACTGAGGATAGTAGGGGTCGGGGAACTAACGGAGACCCAGTACTTT. Protein: CASSLRIVGVGELTETQYF.

This clonotype was counted many times. The chain recombines TRBV2 with TRBJ2-7; 10 nucleotides align to TRBD1. The germline V gene encodes CDR1 SNHLY and CDR2 FYNNEI. V lost 4 bases to trimming and J lost 7 bases; unmatched junction nucleotides: 7. CDR3 length: 14 residues. CDR3: CASSVDRGLGEQYF. CDR3 nucleotides: TGTGCCAGCAGTGTCGACAGGGGGCTGGGGGAGCAGTACTTC. Complete variable domain (other parts from reference TRBV2 and TRBJ2-7): EPEVTQTPSHQVTQMGQEVILRCVPISNHLYFYWYRQILGQKVEFLVSFYNNEISEKSEIFDDQFSVERPDGSNFTLKIRSTKLEDSAMYFCASSVDRGLGEQYFGPGTRLTVT.

This clonotype showed up many times. V and J are TRBV29-1 and TRBJ2-7; D not certain. The CDR3 sequence is 16 residues long. The ends were cut back, 2 bases at V and 2 bases at J, with 19 bases in the middle. CDR1 SQVTM and CDR2 ANQGSEA come from the germline V gene. CDR3 sequence: CSVELGGQDVAYEQYF. CDR3 in DNA: TGCAGCGTTGAATTAGGTGGGCAGGACGTAGCCTACGAGCAGTACTTC.

This clonotype was observed many times. This chain connects TRBV7-9 to TRBJ1-2; D perhaps matches TRBD1 (5 bases). The CDR3 is 17 amino acids. The V end was cut by 3 bases, the J end by 5 bases, with 22 bases between. Germline CDR1 reads SEHNR; CDR2 reads FQNEAQ (reference sequence). CDR3: CASSFQEVLRKGYGYTF. DNA of the CDR3: TGTGCCAGCAGCTTTCAGGAGGTTTTACGGAAGGGGTATGGCTACACCTTC.

This clonotype occurred many times. The V call is TRBV28, the J call TRBJ2-1; D may be TRBD2 (5 bases). CDR3 length: 14 amino acids. Germline V lookup: CDR1 MDHEN, CDR2 SYDVKM. V lost 6 bases, J lost 8 bases, and 17 bases lay in between. CDR3 sequence (DNA): TGTGCCAGCAGAAGCTCAGGAGAGAGGGATGAGCAGTTCTTC. Protein: CASRSSGERDEQFF.

This clonotype was picked up many times. This chain connects TRBV6-2 or TRBV6-3 to TRBJ1-2; TRBD1 agrees at 9 bases. The CDR3 covers 16 residues. Germline V gene data show CDR1 as MNHEY and CDR2 as SVGEGT. V shed 7 bases and J 2 bases; nucleotides not matched to a gene: 11. The CDR3 sequence is CASTSDRGGMNYGYTF. In DNA, the CDR3 is TGTGCCAGCACCTCGGACAGGGGAGGTATGAACTATGGCTACACCTTC.

This clonotype came up many times. The chain couples TRBV28 to TRBJ2-3; the match to TRBD2 covers 9 bases. V gave up 5 bases and J gave up 2 bases; unmatched junction bases: 17. The CDR3 has 19 amino acids. Germline CDR1 and CDR2: MDHEN and SYDVKM. The CDR3 DNA reads as TGTGCCAGCAGTCCCCCCCTCGGGCGACTAGCGGTTTTCACAGATACGCAGTATTTT. This codes for CASSPPLGRLAVFTDTQYF.

This clonotype was observed many times. This sequence joins TRBV6-1 and TRBJ2-7; D ambiguous. Germline loops: CDR1 MNHNS, CDR2 SASEGT. Trimming stripped 4 bases from V and 2 bases from J, with 6 bases between. The CDR3 runs to 12 residues. The CDR3 protein is CASSVGTYEQYF. DNA of the CDR3: TGTGCCAGCAGTGTAGGGACCTACGAGCAGTACTTC.

This clonotype came up many times. This sequence joins TRBV27 and TRBJ1-6; TRBD1 agrees at 7 bases. CDR1 and CDR2 from the germline V gene are MNHEY and SMNVEV (reference sequence). This CDR3 is built from 14 residues. V trimming: 3 bases; J trimming: 12 bases; junction bases outside the gene matches: 8. The CDR3: CASSFWGRGEPLHF. CDR3 bases: TGTGCCAGCAGTTTCTGGGGCAGGGGGGAACCCCTCCACTTT.

This clonotype was counted ten times or more. V is TRBV29-1 and J is TRBJ2-1; 11 bases map to TRBD2. The CDR3 sequence is 15 residues long. Trimming removed 3 bases from V and 4 bases from J; junction bases left unmatched: 5. Germline-derived CDR1 and CDR2 are SQVTM and ANQGSEA. In DNA form, the CDR3 reads TGCAGCGTTGACCTGGGACTAGCGGTATACAATGAGCAGTTCTTC. Translation gives CSVDLGLAVYNEQFF.